Each of the 30 T cell receptor beta chains below was sequenced from the same sample in a study of cytomegalovirus exposure and HLA in healthy donors. PCR employed 60 Vbeta and 13 Jbeta primers. The data were produced by immunoSEQ multiplex PCR, yet TCRdb's version contains in-frame clones alone and is incomplete. The sample consists of about 170,000 clones, around 77% of them appearing once. The sequencing input was PBMCs. These receptors were collected from a woman younger than 45 in good health and CMV-seropositive.

The chain employs TRBV11-3 and TRBJ2-5; TRBD2 agrees at 9 bases. CDR3 length: 13 amino acids. The V gene's germline CDR1 is SGHNT and CDR2 YENEEA. The V gene end was trimmed by 5 bases and the J gene end by 5 bases; junction bases not matched to a gene: 3. The CDR3 loop reads CASSHGLAETQYF. DNA for the CDR3: TGTGCCAGCAGCCATGGACTAGCGGAGACCCAGTACTTC.

This clone has a single count. The chain is built from TRBV28 and TRBJ2-7, with D possibly TRBD2 on 6 matching bases. The CDR3 contains 17 residues. Germline V gene sequence: CDR1 MDHEN, CDR2 SYDVKM. The V gene lost 6 bases and the J gene lost 0 bases, with 21 bases spanning the gap. The CDR3 DNA sequence: TGTGCCAGCAGGGGGGGAATCATAGACAGACCCTCCTACGAGCAGTACTTC. Translating it yields CASRGGIIDRPSYEQYF.

The chain uses TRBV6-5 and TRBJ2-3; 8 nucleotides line up with TRBD1. This CDR3 is built from 13 residues. The junction had 4 bases not matched to a gene; V was cut back by 4 bases and J by 7 bases. Germline V lookup: CDR1 MNHEY, CDR2 SVGAGI. CDR3 residues: CASSSGTGHTQYF. The CDR3 DNA reads as TGTGCCAGCAGTTCCGGGACAGGCCATACGCAGTATTTT.

The rearrangement links TRBV7-2 to TRBJ1-1; 8 bases are shared with TRBD1. J gave up 5 bases and V 2 bases, and 13 bases lay outside the gene matches. The CDR3 spans 17 residues. CDR1 and CDR2 from the germline V gene are SGHTA and FQGNSA. The CDR3 DNA reads as TGTGCCAGCAGCTTAAGTTCGGGCAGGGGGCTGGGGACTGAAGCTTTCTTT. Its translation: CASSLSSGRGLGTEAFF.

This clone was seen a single time. The chain has TRBV5-6 and TRBJ2-7; 7 positions match TRBD1. V lost 4 bases, J lost 4 bases, and 8 bases stayed unmatched. Per the germline V gene, CDR1 is SGHDT and CDR2 is YYEEEE. CDR3 length: 14 amino acids. CDR3 DNA sequence: TGTGCCAGCAGCCCGGGACAGCTACTATACGAGCAGTACTTC. Its translation: CASSPGQLLYEQYF.

The gene calls are TRBV2 and TRBJ2-5; 7 bases line up with TRBD1. Unmatched junction bases numbered 2, after V lost 6 bases and J lost 1 base. CDR3 length: 13 residues. CDR1 SNHLY and CDR2 FYNNEI come from the germline V gene. This chain's CDR3 is CASRGQLQETQYF. In nucleotides, the CDR3 is TGTGCCAGCAGGGGACAGCTCCAAGAGACCCAGTACTTC.

This chain's CDR3 is CASSYSGDNYGYTF. CDR3 coding DNA: TGTGCCAGCAGTTACTCCGGGGATAACTATGGCTACACCTTC. The chain has TRBV6-5 and TRBJ1-2; D ambiguous. The ends were cut back, 0 bases at V and 1 base at J, with 6 bases in the middle. The length of the CDR3 is 14 residues. Germline assignment: CDR1 MNHEY and CDR2 SVGAGI.

This chain joins TRBV11-2 and TRBJ2-1; 11 bases line up with TRBD2. The germline gives CDR1 SGHAT, CDR2 FQNNGV. Losses at the gene ends were 3 bases for V and 6 bases for J; bases not matched to a gene: 4. The CDR3 extends over 15 amino acids. CDR3 residues: CASSLASGRINEQFF. The CDR3 bases are TGTGCCAGCAGCTTGGCTAGCGGGAGGATCAATGAGCAGTTCTTC.

Notes on this clone: Other DNA sequences of this sample code for an identical CDR3. The V gene is TRBV14, the J gene TRBJ2-5; 11 bases match TRBD2. CDR3 length: 17 amino acids. J was trimmed by 1 base and V by 4 bases; bases with no gene match: 8. Looked up from germline, CDR1 is SGHDN and CDR2 is FVKESK. The CDR3 sequence: CASSPIGLAGGQETQYF. CDR3 DNA: TGTGCCAGCAGCCCGATCGGGCTAGCGGGGGGCCAAGAGACCCAGTACTTC.

This clone was recorded only once. The J gene is TRBJ2-1, the V gene TRBV6-5, with 8 nucleotides matching TRBD2. The CDR3 has 15 residues. Trimming removed 0 bases from V and 3 bases from J; junction bases left unmatched: 1. The germline CDR1 and CDR2 sequences are MNHEY and SVGAGI. In DNA form, the CDR3 reads TGTGCCAGCAGTTACTCGCTAGCGGGCTACAATGAGCAGTTCTTC. Translated, it gives CASSYSLAGYNEQFF.

This chain connects TRBV5-1 to TRBJ2-2; no firm D call. This CDR3 spans 14 amino acids. V lost 2 bases to trimming and J lost 2 bases, with 7 bases between them. CDR1 is SGHRS and CDR2 is YFSETQ in the germline V gene. The CDR3 loop is CASSFTTNTGELFF. In nucleotides, the CDR3 is TGCGCCAGCAGCTTCACGACAAACACCGGGGAGCTGTTTTTT.

The chain is built from TRBV2 and TRBJ1-2, with 10 positions matching TRBD1. The germline gives CDR1 SNHLY, CDR2 FYNNEI. The CDR3 runs to 17 residues. With 3 bases clipped from V and 5 bases from J, the junction kept 12 bases outside the gene matches. CDR3: CASSDGGTGDLLYGYTF. CDR3 in DNA: TGTGCCAGCAGTGACGGTGGGACAGGGGACCTTCTATATGGCTACACCTTC.

This chain connects TRBV2 to TRBJ2-5; tentatively, D is TRBD2 (6 bases). This CDR3 is 12 amino acids long. V lost 2 bases and J lost 5, with 6 bases in between. CDR1 and CDR2 from the germline V gene are SNHLY and FYNNEI. The DNA for the CDR3 is TGTGCCAGCAGTGAACGGGGGGAGACCCAGTACTTC. As protein: CASSERGETQYF.

The J gene is TRBJ2-3, the V gene TRBV7-2; D call uncertain. Germline lookup yields CDR1 SGHTA and CDR2 FQGNSA. This CDR3 is built from 13 residues. The V and J ends lost 3 bases and 0 bases respectively, with 4 bases between them. The CDR3 DNA reads as TGTGCCAGCAGCTTTTATAGCACAGATACGCAGTATTTT. The encoded protein is CASSFYSTDTQYF. Supplemented by reference TRBV7-2 and TRBJ2-3, the full variable domain reads GAGVSQSPSNKVTEKGKDVELRCDPISGHTALYWYRQSLGQGLEFLIYFQGNSAPDKSGLPSDRFSAERTGGSVSTLTIQRTQQEDSAVYLCASSFYSTDTQYFGPGTRLTVL.

V and J are TRBV19 and TRBJ2-3; TRBD2 matches 10 bases. Per the germline V gene, CDR1 is LNHDA and CDR2 is SQIVND (reference sequence). This CDR3 region has 15 residues. The junction had 1 base not matched to a gene; V was cut back by 0 bases and J by 4 bases. The CDR3 loop reads CASSIELAGSDTQYF. The CDR3, as DNA: TGTGCCAGTAGTATAGAACTAGCGGGATCAGATACGCAGTATTTT.

CDR3 in DNA: TGTGCCAGCAGCGTAGGTCCGGGAGCGCTCACCGGGGAGCTGTTTTTT. Translated, it gives CASSVGPGALTGELFF. This chain connects TRBV9 to TRBJ2-2, with D possibly being TRBD2 (6 bases). V shed 0 bases and J shed 4 bases, with 13 bases lying between them. Germline V gene data show CDR1 as SGDLS and CDR2 as YYNGEE. The CDR3 is made up of 16 amino acids.

This chain joins TRBV6-5 and TRBJ2-7; TRBD2 might be the D (7 bases). Trimming took off 4 bases at V and 2 bases at J, with 15 bases between the two ends. The CDR3 spans 15 residues. Germline loops: CDR1 MNHEY, CDR2 SVGAGI. This CDR3 reads CASSLLRGGTYEQYF. DNA of the CDR3: TGTGCCAGCAGTTTACTAAGGGGGGGAACCTACGAGCAGTACTTC.

The V call is TRBV7-2, the J call TRBJ2-7; D is unresolved. The CDR3 is 14 amino acids. The germline CDR1 and CDR2 sequences are SGHTA and FQGNSA. V was shortened by 1 base and J by 2 bases, with 9 bases between the two germline ends. This CDR3 is CASSLGGTTYEQYF. In DNA, the CDR3 is TGTGCCAGCAGCTTAGGAGGTACGACCTACGAGCAGTACTTC.

This chain connects TRBV6-6 to TRBJ2-2; D is possibly TRBD2 (5 bases). Trimming took off 3 bases at V and 3 bases at J, with 14 bases between the two ends. The CDR3 consists of 16 residues. The germline gives CDR1 MNHNY, CDR2 SVGAGI (reference sequence). Written as DNA, the CDR3 is TGTGCCAGCAGTTATCCGCCAGGCGGGTACACCGGGGAGCTGTTTTTT. Translation gives CASSYPPGGYTGELFF.

Only one count was recorded for this clone. This chain connects TRBV7-2 to TRBJ2-7; 9 nucleotides agree with TRBD1. The CDR3 has 15 amino acids. The junction had 8 bases not matched to a gene; V was cut back by 5 bases and J by 3 bases. Germline lookup yields CDR1 SGHTA and CDR2 FQGNSA. DNA for the CDR3: TGTGCCAGCAGCGCGGACAGGGGATCGTTCTACGAGCAGTACTTC. Encoded protein: CASSADRGSFYEQYF.

The chain recombines TRBV5-1 with TRBJ2-1, with 9 bases that match TRBD2. The CDR3 is 16 residues long. Losses at the gene ends were 1 base for V and 10 bases for J; bases not matched to a gene: 12. The germline V gene has CDR1 SGHRS and CDR2 YFSETQ. CDR3 amino acids: CASSLNVVAGDREQFF. The DNA of the CDR3 is TGCGCCAGCAGCTTGAACGTGGTAGCGGGAGATAGAGAGCAGTTCTTC.

The chain joins TRBV30 to TRBJ1-2; the D gene is possibly TRBD1 (6 bases). The V and J ends lost 1 base and 8 bases respectively, with 11 bases between them. This CDR3 comprises 12 residues. Germline V CDR1 and CDR2: GTSNPN, SVGIG (reference sequence). CDR3 DNA sequence: TGTGCCTGGAGTGGGGACAAGAAGGGCTACACCTTC. Its protein product is CAWSGDKKGYTF.

The chain carries TRBV5-4 and TRBJ2-5; D gene ambiguous. CDR1 and CDR2 (germline): SGHNT, YYREEE (reference sequence). The V and J ends lost 3 bases and 0 bases respectively, with 9 bases between them. The CDR3 consists of 14 residues. DNA for the CDR3: TGTGCCAGCAGCTCTAACTCAAACCAAGAGACCCAGTACTTC. This encodes CASSSNSNQETQYF.

The CDR3 coding sequence is TGTGCCAGCAGCCCGGCCTTATGGGTCGGGTTAACAGATACGCAGTATTTT. This gives the protein CASSPALWVGLTDTQYF. The chain uses TRBV5-6 and TRBJ2-3; D is unresolved. Deletions cut 4 bases from V and 3 bases from J, with 21 bases between. The length of the CDR3 is 17 residues. Germline values: CDR1 SGHDT, CDR2 YYEEEE.

The V gene is TRBV10-3, the J gene TRBJ2-5; D not resolved. Trimming pared 0 bases from V and 4 bases from J, leaving 6 bases between. From germline, CDR1 is ENHRY and CDR2 SYGVKD. This CDR3 region has 13 residues. DNA for the CDR3: TGTGCCATCAGTGAGTCGACTCGAGAGACCCAGTACTTC. This sequence encodes CAISESTRETQYF.

This chain links TRBV6-1 with TRBJ2-3; TRBD2 might be the D (6 bases). Trimming left V 0 bases short and J 1 base short, with 8 bases between. The CDR3 spans 15 residues. CDR1 MNHNS and CDR2 SASEGT come from the germline V gene. CDR3: CASSEAGGRTDTQYF. CDR3 sequence (DNA): TGTGCCAGCAGTGAAGCGGGAGGCCGCACAGATACGCAGTATTTT.

This chain uses TRBV10-3 with TRBJ2-5; tentatively, D is TRBD1 (6 bases). CDR1 and CDR2 from the germline V gene are ENHRY and SYGVKD. V was cut by 5 bases and J by 5 bases, with 12 bases left in between. The CDR3 is made up of 13 amino acids. In DNA, the CDR3 is TGTGCCATCAGTTCAGGGGTGGGGGAGACCCAGTACTTC. Translating gives CAISSGVGETQYF.

The chain carries TRBV9 and TRBJ1-1, with a possible D match to TRBD1 (5 bases). Germline CDR1 and CDR2: SGDLS and YYNGEE. This CDR3 has 12 amino acids. V dropped 5 bases and J dropped 4 bases, with 9 bases sitting between them. The CDR3 reads CASRGEGTEAFF. The CDR3 DNA is TGTGCCAGCAGAGGGGAGGGCACTGAAGCTTTCTTT.

The genes are TRBV5-6 and TRBJ1-1, with a possible D match to TRBD1 (6 bases). CDR1 and CDR2 (germline): SGHDT, YYEEEE. Trimming removed 3 bases from V and 0 bases from J, with 12 bases in between. This CDR3 is built from 15 residues. CDR3 region: CASSWVQGMNTEAFF. CDR3 bases: TGTGCCAGCAGCTGGGTCCAGGGGATGAACACTGAAGCTTTCTTT.

The chain combines TRBV5-1 with TRBJ2-5; 7 positions match TRBD1. Germline-derived CDR1 and CDR2 are SGHRS and YFSETQ. J gave up 4 bases and V 5 bases, and 11 bases lay outside the gene matches. The CDR3 has 15 residues. The CDR3 loop is CASRQLTGVGETQYF. CDR3 bases: TGCGCCAGCAGACAACTCACAGGGGTCGGAGAGACCCAGTACTTC.